This TCR beta chain was retrieved from a study of cytomegalovirus exposure and HLA in healthy donors. Researchers ran the PCR with 60 Vbeta and 13 Jbeta primers. Only in-frame clones appear in the TCRdb table, and some are missing; sequencing was by immunoSEQ multiplex PCR. The sample's table shows 45,000 to 60,000 clones. Trimming at V came to 1 base and at J to 0 bases, leaving 17 bases not matched to a gene. Germline values: CDR1 SGHVS, CDR2 FQNEAQ. The CDR3 spans 20 residues. About this clone: Its specificity is not known.

Whole-study results and caveats: Immune exposure data for these donors was limited to CMV serostatus. Association with HLA alleles at 0.05 false discovery rate was found for around 17,000 TCR beta sequences in a later analysis. Later on, a genetic analysis was performed. It linked a missense variant in DCLRE1C with V- and J-gene trimming of TCR beta.

This TCR was sampled from a male donor in good health and CMV-seronegative. The sequencing sample was made of PBMCs. V usage is TRBV7-8 and J usage is TRBJ1-1, with 7 bases aligning to TRBD1. CDR3: CASSLDYGGREGQMNTEAFF. The DNA of the CDR3 is TGTGCCAGCAGCTTAGACTATGGGGGGCGAGAGGGACAGATGAACACTGAAGCTTTCTTT.